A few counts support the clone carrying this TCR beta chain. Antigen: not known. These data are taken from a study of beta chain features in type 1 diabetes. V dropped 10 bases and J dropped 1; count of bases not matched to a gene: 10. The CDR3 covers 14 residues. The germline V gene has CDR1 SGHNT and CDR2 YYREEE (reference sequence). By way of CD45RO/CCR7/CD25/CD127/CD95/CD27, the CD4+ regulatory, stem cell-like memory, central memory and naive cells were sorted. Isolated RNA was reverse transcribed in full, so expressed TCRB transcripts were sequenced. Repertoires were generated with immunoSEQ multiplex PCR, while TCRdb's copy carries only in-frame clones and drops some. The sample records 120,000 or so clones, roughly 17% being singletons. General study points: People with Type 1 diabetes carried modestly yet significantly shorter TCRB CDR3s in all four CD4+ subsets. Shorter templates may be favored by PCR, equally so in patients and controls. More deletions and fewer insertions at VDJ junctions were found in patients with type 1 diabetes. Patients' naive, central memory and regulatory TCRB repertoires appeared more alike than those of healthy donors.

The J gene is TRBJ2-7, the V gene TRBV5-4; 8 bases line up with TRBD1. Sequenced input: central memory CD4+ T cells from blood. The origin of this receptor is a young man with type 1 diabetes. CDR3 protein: CAGTRDRQSYEQYF. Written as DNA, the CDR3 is TGTGCCGGAACTCGGGACAGGCAATCCTACGAGCAGTACTTC.